The present T cell receptor (beta chain) was sequenced within a study of read filtering for tumor transcriptome and immune sequencing. This clonotype occurred many times. The CDR3 extends over 14 amino acids. The germline gives CDR1 SQVTM, CDR2 ANQGSEA. The ends lost 5 bases at V and 1 base at J; junction bases unmatched: 7. From about 0.4 ug of RNA, a library with molecular barcoded alpha/delta and beta/gamma adaptors was made. TCRdb analysed the reads with MiXCR anew, one entry per CDR3 protein. The sample yields 100,000 to 150,000 distinct CDR3 sequences, 13% seen once. The chain links TRBV29-1 to TRBJ1-1; 7 positions agree with TRBD1. This clonotype was sampled from a donor at least 40 years old with multiple myeloma. Sequenced material: a population of CD138-negative cells sorted from bone marrow. The CDR3 nucleotides read TGCAGCGTTTCTCCGGGACAGAGGAACACTGAAGCTTTCTTT. Amino acid sequence: CSVSPGQRNTEAFF.